This T cell receptor beta chain was observed in a study of cytotoxic CD8 clonotypes in ibrutinib-treated CLL. For the study at large: Response samples came after a median about 13 months of treatment, range 6 to 36. Study results and caveats: Public clonotypes occurred uncommonly; on treatment, they contracted or remained stable.

The CDR3 has 15 residues. V was trimmed by 7 bases and J by 9 bases, leaving 21 bases between them. From germline, CDR1 is SNHLY and CDR2 FYNNEI. This table comes from immunoSEQ multiplex PCR, and its TCRdb copy is limited to in-frame clones, with some not included. The data contain roughly 220,000 clones, just over 70% of them singletons. Comments on this clone: The antigen is not known.

The material sequenced was PBMCs, taken after 12 months of ibrutinib treatment. The source of this sequence is a human donor with chronic lymphocytic leukemia. The chain carries TRBV2 and TRBJ1-4; D possibly corresponds to TRBD1 (6 bases). CDR3 sequence (DNA): TGTGCCAGCACCCAAGGGGGTTTCTTTTCTAAAAAACTGTTTTTT. It codes for CASTQGGFFSKKLFF.